These T cell receptor beta chains were read from a single sample in a study of cytomegalovirus exposure and HLA in healthy donors. Measured with immunoSEQ multiplex PCR; TCRdb has only the in-frame clones, and not every one. Found here are about 84,000 clones, 63% of them singletons; the top ten hold over 14%. Sequenced input: PBMCs. Every receptor here comes from a woman in her thirties or forties in good health and CMV-seropositive. CDR3s include the opening cysteine and the closing phenylalanine or tryptophan. Each record gives: CDR3 length, clone size, J gene, D gene, V gene, CDR3 DNA, CDR3 protein. D genes are given only for firm matches. Part of the rows lack a size; the others show once, few, many or a class for expanded clones.

13 NA TRBJ1-1 TRBD1 TRBV30 TGTGCCTGGGCCAGGGGGCCAGACACTGAAGCTTTCTTT CAWARGPDTEAFF
12 NA TRBJ2-7 NA TRBV7-2 TGTGCCAGCAGCTTAACAGGGTACGAGCAGTACTTC CASSLTGYEQYF
14 NA TRBJ1-2 NA TRBV29-1 TGCAGCGTTGAAGGGATTTTGGACAGCCTGGCCGAGACCTTC CSVEGILDSLAETF
15 NA TRBJ2-7 NA TRBV6-5 TGTGCCAGCAGTACGCCCTTGGGCCTACTCTACGAGCAGTACTTC CASSTPLGLLYEQYF
13 NA TRBJ1-2 NA TRBV28 TGTGCCAGCAGGAGTCCAGGGAACTATGGCTACACCTTC CASRSPGNYGYTF
18 NA TRBJ2-5 TRBD2 TRBV9 TGTGCCAGCAGCGTAGGGACTAGCGGGAGGGGGTACCAAGAGACCCAGTACTTC CASSVGTSGRGYQETQYF
14 few TRBJ2-7 TRBD1 TRBV28 TGTGCCAGCAGTTTACCTCGGGACAGCTACGAGCAGTACTTC CASSLPRDSYEQYF
13 NA TRBJ2-7 NA TRBV28 TGTGCCTGGCAGCGGATCGGAGTGTCGGAGCAGTACTTC CAWQRIGVSEQYF
11 once TRBJ2-7 NA TRBV7-9 TGTGCCAGCAGCTCCACCTACGAGCAGTACTTC CASSSTYEQYF
14 once TRBJ1-1 TRBD1 TRBV19 TGTGCCAGTGGGGACAGGGCTATGAACACTGAAGCTTTCTTT CASGDRAMNTEAFF
11 few TRBJ2-5 NA TRBV11-1 TGTGCCAGCAGCCAGGGGGAGACCCAGTACTTC CASSQGETQYF
13 NA TRBJ2-1 NA TRBV2 TGTGCCAGCACAGTAGGGGGATGGAATGAGCAGTTCTTC CASTVGGWNEQFF
11 many TRBJ2-3 NA TRBV19 TGTGCCAGTAGTGAGGCAGATACGCAGTATTTT CASSEADTQYF
13 few TRBJ2-7 NA TRBV7-9 TGTGCCAGCAGTACGGGGATTTCCTACGAGCAGTACTTC CASSTGISYEQYF
13 few TRBJ2-3 NA TRBV5-4 TGTGCCAGCAGCTTGAGTCAGACAGATACGCAGTATTTT CASSLSQTDTQYF
14 few TRBJ2-7 NA TRBV25-1 TGTGCCAGCAGTCCGCGGCGGGAACTCTTCGAGCAGTACTTC CASSPRRELFEQYF
13 NA TRBJ2-1 NA TRBV5-8 TGTGCCAGCAGCTCGTCCTCGGGGGATGAGCAGTTCTTC CASSSSSGDEQFF
16 NA TRBJ2-3 NA TRBV7-2 TGTGCCAGCAGCTTAGGCCTAAACCCTTTCACAGATACGCAGTATTTT CASSLGLNPFTDTQYF
15 few TRBJ2-3 TRBD2 TRBV6-6 TGTGCCAGCAGGACGACTAGCGGACGCACAGATACGCAGTATTTT CASRTTSGRTDTQYF
15 NA TRBJ2-1 TRBD2 TRBV5-1 TGCGCCAGCAGCTCGGAATTACTAGCGGCAGGTTCAAAGTTCTTC CASSSELLAAGSKFF
14 few TRBJ1-5 TRBD1 TRBV30 TGTGCCTGGAGTTCGGGACAGGGTATACAGCCCCAGCATTTT CAWSSGQGIQPQHF